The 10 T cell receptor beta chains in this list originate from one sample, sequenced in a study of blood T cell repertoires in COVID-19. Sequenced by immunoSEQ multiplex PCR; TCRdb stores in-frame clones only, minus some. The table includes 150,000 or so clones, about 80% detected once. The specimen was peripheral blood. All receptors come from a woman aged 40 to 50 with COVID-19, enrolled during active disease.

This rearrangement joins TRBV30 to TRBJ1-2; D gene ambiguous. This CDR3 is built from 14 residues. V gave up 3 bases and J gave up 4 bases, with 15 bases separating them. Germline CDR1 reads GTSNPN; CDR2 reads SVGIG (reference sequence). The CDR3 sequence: CAWSSGERSYGYTF. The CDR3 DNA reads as TGTGCCTGGAGCTCCGGGGAGCGATCCTATGGCTACACCTTC.

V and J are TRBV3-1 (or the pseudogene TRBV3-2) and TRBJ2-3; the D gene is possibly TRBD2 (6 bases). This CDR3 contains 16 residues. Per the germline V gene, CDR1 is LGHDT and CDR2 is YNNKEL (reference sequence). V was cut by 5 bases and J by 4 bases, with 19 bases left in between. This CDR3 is CASSGVFGGRSDTQYF. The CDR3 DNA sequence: TGTGCCAGCAGCGGGGTGTTTGGGGGGAGGTCAGATACGCAGTATTTT.

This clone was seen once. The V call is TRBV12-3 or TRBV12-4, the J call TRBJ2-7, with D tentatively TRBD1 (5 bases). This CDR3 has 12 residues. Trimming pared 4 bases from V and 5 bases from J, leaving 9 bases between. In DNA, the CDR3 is TGTGCCAGCAGTTCGGCAGGGAACGAGCAGTACTTC. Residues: CASSSAGNEQYF.

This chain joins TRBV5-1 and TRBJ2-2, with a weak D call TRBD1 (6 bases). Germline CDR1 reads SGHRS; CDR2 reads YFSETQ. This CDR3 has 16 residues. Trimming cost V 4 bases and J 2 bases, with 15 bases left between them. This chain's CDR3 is CASSPRMTGNTGELFF. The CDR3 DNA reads TGCGCCAGCAGCCCTAGAATGACAGGCAACACCGGGGAGCTGTTTTTT. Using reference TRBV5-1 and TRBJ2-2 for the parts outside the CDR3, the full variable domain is KAGVTQTPRYLIKTRGQQVTLSCSPISGHRSVSWYQQTPGQGLQFLFEYFSETQRNKGNFPGRFSGRQFSNSRSEMNVSTLELGDSALYLCASSPRMTGNTGELFFGEGSRLTVL.

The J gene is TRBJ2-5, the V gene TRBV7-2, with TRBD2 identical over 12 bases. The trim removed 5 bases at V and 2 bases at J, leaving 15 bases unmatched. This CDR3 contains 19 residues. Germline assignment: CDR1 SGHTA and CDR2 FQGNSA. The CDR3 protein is CASSPRPLAGGRLQETQYF. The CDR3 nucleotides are TGTGCCAGCAGCCCCAGACCTCTAGCGGGGGGGCGATTACAAGAGACCCAGTACTTC. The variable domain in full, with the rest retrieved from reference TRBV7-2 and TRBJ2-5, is GAGVSQSPSNKVTEKGKDVELRCDPISGHTALYWYRQSLGQGLEFLIYFQGNSAPDKSGLPSDRFSAERTGGSVSTLTIQRTQQEDSAVYLCASSPRPLAGGRLQETQYFGPGTRLLVL.

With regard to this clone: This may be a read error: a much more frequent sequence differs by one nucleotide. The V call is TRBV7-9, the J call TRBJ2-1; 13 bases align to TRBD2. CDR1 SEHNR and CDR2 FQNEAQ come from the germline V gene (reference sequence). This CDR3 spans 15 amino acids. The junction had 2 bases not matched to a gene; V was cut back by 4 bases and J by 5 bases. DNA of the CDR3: TGTGCCAGCAGCTACGGACTAGCGGGGGACAATGAGCAGTTCTTC. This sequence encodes CASSYGLAGDNEQFF. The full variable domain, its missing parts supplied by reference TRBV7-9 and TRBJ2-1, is DTGVSQNPRHKITKRGQNVTFRCDPISEHNRLYWYRQTLGQGPEFLTYFQNEAQLEKSRLLSDRFSAERPKGSFSTLEIQRTEQGDSAMYLCASSYGLAGDNEQFFGPGTRLTVL.

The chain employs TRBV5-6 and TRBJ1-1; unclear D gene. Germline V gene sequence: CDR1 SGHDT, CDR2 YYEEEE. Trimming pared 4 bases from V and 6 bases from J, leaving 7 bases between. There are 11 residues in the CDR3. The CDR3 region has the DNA TGTGCCAGCAGCCTCGAGGCTGAAGCTTTCTTT. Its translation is CASSLEAEAFF.

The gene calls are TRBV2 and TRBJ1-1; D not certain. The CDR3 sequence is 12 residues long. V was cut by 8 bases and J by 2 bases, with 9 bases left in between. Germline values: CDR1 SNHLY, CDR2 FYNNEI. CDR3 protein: CASLGLNTEAFF. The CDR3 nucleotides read TGTGCCAGCCTGGGCCTCAACACTGAAGCTTTCTTT.

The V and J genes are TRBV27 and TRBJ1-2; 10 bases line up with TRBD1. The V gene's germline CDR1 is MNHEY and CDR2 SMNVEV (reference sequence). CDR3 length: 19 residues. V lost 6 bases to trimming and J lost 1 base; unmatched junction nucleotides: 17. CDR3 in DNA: TGTGCCAGCAGCCCACTACCCCCTAGGACAGGGGGGGATAACTATGGCTACACCTTC. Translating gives CASSPLPPRTGGDNYGYTF.

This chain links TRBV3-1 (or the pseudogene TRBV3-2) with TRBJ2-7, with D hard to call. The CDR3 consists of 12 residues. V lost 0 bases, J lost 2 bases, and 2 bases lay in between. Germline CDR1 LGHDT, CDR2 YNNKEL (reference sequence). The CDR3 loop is CASSQDTYEQYF. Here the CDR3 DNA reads TGTGCCAGCAGCCAAGATACCTACGAGCAGTACTTC.